This T cell receptor (beta chain) emerged from a study of CD8 T cells in ankylosing spondylitis. General study results and limits: Clones linked with disease were CD8+ and fairly uncommon in the peripheral blood. Blood from ankylosing spondylitis patients appeared to carry a characteristic roughly 8-variant TCR beta motif.

Details on this clonotype: The target antigen is unknown.

TCRdb reanalysed the 5' RACE reads using MiXCR and keeps one entry per CDR3 protein. This table has about 540,000 distinct CDR3 sequences, about an eighth appearing once. Unmatched junction bases numbered 6, after V lost 5 bases and J lost 6 bases. The length of the CDR3 is 14 residues. The sample taken for sequencing was blood, either unsorted or a sorted T cell fraction (not recorded which). The chain links TRBV12-3 or TRBV12-4 to TRBJ1-5, with 8 bases lining up with TRBD1. This clonotype originated in a male donor with ankylosing spondylitis. This chain's CDR3 is CASSPSRGLQPQHF. The CDR3 bases are TGTGCCAGCAGTCCAAGCAGGGGGCTTCAGCCCCAGCATTTT.